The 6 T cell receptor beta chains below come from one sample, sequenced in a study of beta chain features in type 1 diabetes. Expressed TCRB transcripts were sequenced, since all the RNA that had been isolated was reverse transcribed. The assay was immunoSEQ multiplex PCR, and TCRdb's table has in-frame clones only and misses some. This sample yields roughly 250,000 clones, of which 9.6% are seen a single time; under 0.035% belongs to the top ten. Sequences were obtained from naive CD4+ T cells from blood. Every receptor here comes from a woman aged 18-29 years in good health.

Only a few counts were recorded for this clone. The CDR3 nucleotides are TGTGCCAGCAGTGTAGGGACACGCTTTTTGTTGACCCAGTACTTC. It yields the protein CASSVGTRFLLTQYF. The V and J genes are TRBV6-1 and TRBJ2-5, with D perhaps TRBD1 (6 bases). CDR3 length equals 15 residues. The germline V gene encodes CDR1 MNHNS and CDR2 SASEGT. V gave up 4 bases and J gave up 7 bases, with 19 bases separating them.

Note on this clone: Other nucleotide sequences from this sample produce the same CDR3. The chain's CDR3 is CASSDRVGYGYTF. In DNA form, the CDR3 reads TGTGCCAGCAGCGACAGGGTAGGCTATGGCTACACCTTC. This chain uses TRBV2 with TRBJ1-2, with 7 positions matching TRBD1. CDR1 is SNHLY and CDR2 is FYNNEI in the germline V gene. The length of the CDR3 is 13 residues. The V segment lost 6 bases and the J segment 4 bases; nucleotides outside the gene matches: 5.

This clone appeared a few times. The CDR3 DNA is TGTGCCAGCAGCGCCACAGGGGGAGAAGCTTTCTTT. It translates to CASSATGGEAFF. The rearrangement links TRBV2 to TRBJ1-1; 8 nucleotides line up with TRBD1. The CDR3 runs to 12 residues. V dropped 6 bases and J dropped 8; count of bases not matched to a gene: 5. Germline lookup yields CDR1 SNHLY and CDR2 FYNNEI.

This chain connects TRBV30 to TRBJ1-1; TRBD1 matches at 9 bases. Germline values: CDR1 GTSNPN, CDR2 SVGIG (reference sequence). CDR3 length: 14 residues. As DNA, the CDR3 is TGTGCTGTGCTATCGGGACAGGGCCCCACTGAAGCTTTCTTT. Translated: CAVLSGQGPTEAFF.

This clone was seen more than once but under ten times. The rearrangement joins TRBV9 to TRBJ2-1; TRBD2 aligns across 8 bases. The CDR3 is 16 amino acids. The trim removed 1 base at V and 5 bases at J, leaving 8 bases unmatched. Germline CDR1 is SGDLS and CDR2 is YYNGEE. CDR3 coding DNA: TGTGCCAGCAGCGTAATCAGCGGGAGAGGCCACAATGAGCAGTTCTTC. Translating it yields CASSVISGRGHNEQFF.

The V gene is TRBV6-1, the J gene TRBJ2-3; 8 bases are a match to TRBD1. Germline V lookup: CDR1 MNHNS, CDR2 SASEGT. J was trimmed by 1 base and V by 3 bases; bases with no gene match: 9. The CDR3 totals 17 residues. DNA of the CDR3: TGTGCCAGCAGTGAGGGAACAGGGGGTGTTGGCACAGATACGCAGTATTTT. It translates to CASSEGTGGVGTDTQYF.